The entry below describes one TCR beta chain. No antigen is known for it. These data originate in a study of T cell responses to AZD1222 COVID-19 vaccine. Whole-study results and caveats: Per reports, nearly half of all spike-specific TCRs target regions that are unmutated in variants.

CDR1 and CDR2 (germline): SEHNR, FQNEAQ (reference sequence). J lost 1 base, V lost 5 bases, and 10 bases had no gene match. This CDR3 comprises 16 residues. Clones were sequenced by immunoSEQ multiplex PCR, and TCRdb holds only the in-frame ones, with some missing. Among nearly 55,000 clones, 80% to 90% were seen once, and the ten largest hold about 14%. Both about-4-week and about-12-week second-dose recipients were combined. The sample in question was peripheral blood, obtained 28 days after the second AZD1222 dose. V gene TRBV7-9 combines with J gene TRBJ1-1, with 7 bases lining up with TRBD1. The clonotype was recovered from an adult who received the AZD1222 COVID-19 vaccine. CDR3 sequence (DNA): TGTGCCAGCAGCCGGAGCCCTAACAGGGGGAACACTGAAGCTTTCTTT. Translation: CASSRSPNRGNTEAFF.